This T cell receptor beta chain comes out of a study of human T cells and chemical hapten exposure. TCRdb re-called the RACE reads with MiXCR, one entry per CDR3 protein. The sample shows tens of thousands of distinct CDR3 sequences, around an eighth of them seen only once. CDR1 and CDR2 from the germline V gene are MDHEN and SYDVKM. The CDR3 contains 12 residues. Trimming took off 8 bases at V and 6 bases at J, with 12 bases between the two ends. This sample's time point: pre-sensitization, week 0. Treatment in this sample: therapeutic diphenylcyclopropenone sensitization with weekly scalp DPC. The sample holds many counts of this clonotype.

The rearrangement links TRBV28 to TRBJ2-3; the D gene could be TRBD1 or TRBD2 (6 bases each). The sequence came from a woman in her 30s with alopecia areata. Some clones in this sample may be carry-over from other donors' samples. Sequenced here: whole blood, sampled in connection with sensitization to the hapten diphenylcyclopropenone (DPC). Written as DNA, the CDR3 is TGTGCCAGCTCCCTCGGGGGCGATACGCAGTATTTT. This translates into CASSLGGDTQYF.